This T cell receptor (beta chain) came from a study of cytomegalovirus exposure and HLA in healthy donors. The CDR3 sequence is 17 residues long. With V trimmed by 2 bases and J by 7 bases, 15 bases remained unmatched. Germline V gene lookup returns CDR1 MNHNS and CDR2 SASEGT. Comments on this clone: Its antigen is undetermined.

Donors were drawn from the roughly 120-subject validation cohort, separate from the approximately 640-subject first cohort. The assay was immunoSEQ multiplex PCR, and TCRdb's table has in-frame clones only and misses some. The data hold fewer than 200,000 clones, with approximately 84% observed a single time. Findings and limits, study-wide: TCR beta chains numbering 164 were designated cytomegalovirus-associated. The tendency of first-cohort TCR clusters to co-occur in the 90 to 150 validation repertoires emerged from a later analysis.

The sample comprised PBMCs. This rearrangement joins TRBV6-1 to TRBJ1-1; 8 bases line up with TRBD1. The receptor was derived from a woman between 18 and 30 years old in good health and CMV-seropositive. CDR3 in DNA: TGTGCCAGCAGTGAACGGTTACTCCGGGACAGGAACCGTGAAGCTTTCTTT. Translated, it gives CASSERLLRDRNREAFF.